Reported below is one T cell receptor (beta chain). Its antigen is not known. The sample is drawn from a study of cytotoxic CD8 clonotypes in ibrutinib-treated CLL. The wider study: Results showed roughly 25 partial and 2 complete responses; following median approximately 69 months, around 15 remained remitted, approximately 12 advanced.

Profiled with immunoSEQ multiplex PCR; TCRdb holds only in-frame clones, not every one. The repertoire consists of some 150,000 clones, with 70% to 90% occurring once and the leading ten covering 6.5% to 8%. The CDR3 contains 17 residues. Per the germline V gene, CDR1 is KGHSH and CDR2 is LQKENI. V was clipped by 3 bases and J by 5 bases; unmatched bases: 10. The study's findings and limits: Public clonotypes, rarely seen, contracted or held steady on treatment.

This sequence was found in a human donor with chronic lymphocytic leukemia. The sample was PBMCs, taken after 36 months of ibrutinib treatment. The V gene is TRBV18, the J gene TRBJ2-5; 12 bases line up with TRBD2. CDR3: CASSPTSGSLSGETQYF. For the CDR3, the DNA is TGTGCCAGCTCACCGACTAGCGGGAGTTTAAGCGGTGAGACCCAGTACTTC.